This TCR beta chain was identified during a study of cytomegalovirus exposure and HLA in healthy donors (dated by TCRdb to about 2017). Regarding the study in general: An earlier analysis of approximately 640 of the donors reported 276 Gb of sequence data and 117 million unique TCR beta sequences from some 180 million T cells. Typing coverage varied by locus: about 629-640 donors for A, B, C, DRB1 and DQB1; some 520 for DQA1; more than 600 for DPA1; about 450 for DPB1. The study combined high-throughput TCR immunosequencing, statistical association of individual TCRs with disease status, and machine learning to predict cytomegalovirus infection status. Rather than using new phenotypic data, the later analysis identified candidate immune exposures from TCR beta sequences and from how often those sequences occurred across donors. Several DR-DQ haplotypes were handled as single units for association and clustering because linkage in the cohort was strong. All discovery cohort repertoires had been generated on a single sequencing platform. Among the roughly 400 genotyped donors, around 81% belonged to the genetic ancestry cluster associated with self-reported Caucasian donors. Approximately 300 gigabases of sequencing data and 70 million to 85 million unique TCR sequences were included in an early release covering under 650 HLA-typed donors. Class I and class II HLA loci were covered by the typing at four-digit resolution. The aim of the study was to test whether cataloging public T cell receptors could identify signatures of past pathogen exposure. Genome-wide SNP genotypes for about 65% of the 666 donors were used in a later genetic analysis, which treated that subset as a discovery cohort. The study profiled the T cell repertoires of about 720 subjects by immunosequencing and related them to cytomegalovirus serostatus. On average, roughly 240,000 unique TCR beta nucleotide sequences were sequenced per donor among 398 genotyped donors of the cohort, with roughly 18% of those sequences being non-productive. Donor age, sex, ethnicity and CMV serostatus were compiled together with the repertoire data. In a later analysis, previously published TCR beta repertoires from several hundred donors were re-analyzed and high-resolution HLA genotyping was added so that TCR occurrence patterns could be studied. An earlier analysis of 587 of the donors used high-throughput TCR beta sequencing to judge whether each TCR beta V gene segment behaved as functional or pseudogenic. Along with the roughly 610-subject first cohort, a separate validation cohort of more than 90 different subjects was used.

Trimming costs V 4 bases and J 5 bases, and their ends lie 18 bases apart. CDR1 is given as MDHEN and CDR2 as SYDVKM, both from the germline V gene. The CDR3 covers 16 residues, taking in both the cysteine and the phenylalanine. Only the CDR3 portion is preserved as DNA: 48 bases, with reading frame beginning at the first base. The cohort was made up of 666 healthy bone marrow donors. At the time of sampling, every cohort member was nominally healthy, though immune exposures that went unrecorded were likely present. The donor tested CMV seronegative and was one of the 352 seronegative cohort members. A peripheral blood sample was collected from each donor, and TCR beta sequencing was performed on peripheral blood mononuclear cells. Genomic DNA was extracted from the blood cell samples with the Qiagen DNeasy Blood Extraction Kit. General study outcomes and caveats: CMV serostatus was the only immune exposure information available for the cohort. The earlier analysis of nearly 600 of the donors excluded roughly 17 rarely observed V segments, including chromosome 9 orphons, because counts were too low. Roughly uniform sequencing depth across donors was assumed in presence/absence analyses, although this assumption may not hold. Correlated functional status among segregating V segments might be attributable to linkage disequilibrium, but an unknown experimental factor could not be ruled out. When HLA alleles, especially DR and DQ, strongly co-occurred, attributing TCR associations to individual alleles was difficult. The classifier was reported to diagnose cytomegalovirus status with high specificity and sensitivity in both the original cohort and the validation cohort. Most TCR sequences were observed very rarely across donors, whereas some public TCRs were present in many individuals. Because some donors lacked HLA typing at each locus, the association tests relied only on the typed subset. At a false discovery rate of 0.05, a later analysis linked around 17,000 TCR beta sequences to specific HLA alleles. The study listed 150 to 200 TCR beta chains as associated with cytomegalovirus. The cohort was sequenced for TCR beta chains only, and without alpha or paired-chain data the features that could be detected were limited. The sequencing pipeline was judged likely to have produced a cluster of highly shared sequence variants as a technical artifact. The authors suggested that the approach could potentially be generalized to other disease states and immunological phenotypes. Broadly in line with IMGT annotations, most TCR beta V segments showed up in productive rearrangements about 87% or about 30% of the time in an earlier analysis of several hundred of the donors. V-gene and J-gene trimming of TCR beta chains was associated with a missense DCLRE1C variant in a later genetic analysis, and the association was replicated in an independent cohort. In a later analysis, HLA-associated TCR beta chains were found to be more clonally expanded and to have lower generation probabilities than equally common non-associated chains. Several of the top co-occurrence clusters appeared to be linked to parvovirus B19, influenza, CMV and Epstein-Barr virus, according to a later analysis. Compared with the roughly 700-donor mean, donors in an Asian-associated ancestry cluster had fewer N-insertions in productive TCRs, according to a later genetic analysis. Three of the identified cytomegalovirus-associated TCR beta chains were confirmed in vitro to be specific for cytomegalovirus antigens. Some IMGT-functional V segments, including TRBV6-2 and TRBV6-3, could not be told apart with the 87-base-pair reads, so those segments were excluded. A later analysis found that TCR association rates varied across HLA loci, with DRB1 alleles showing the most associated TCRs and HLA-C alleles the fewest. A later analysis found that most CMV-associated TCR beta chains appeared HLA-restricted, with HLA associations seemingly driven largely by CMV exposure. A further reported finding was that TCR beta sequences accurately predicted the HLA-A and HLA-B alleles for most subjects in the first cohort.

As concerns this clone: Its antigen is not yet known. No qualities accompany the bases; no much larger clone lies one base away.

Library prep was done by the immunoSEQ multiplex PCR assay. For the multiplex PCR, a mixture combining 60 forward primers for TCR Vbeta segments and 13 reverse primers for TCR Jbeta segments was used. A multiplex PCR assay on genomic DNA amplified the CDR3 region of rearranged TCR beta genes. The amplified TCR beta libraries were sequenced on the Illumina HiSeq System as 87-base-pair reads. Concerning the study's data processing: In a later analysis, tens of millions of unique TCR beta chains were counted across the 500 to 850 repertoires, and around 11 million of these chains were shared by at least two donors. A nearest-neighbor algorithm error-corrected the raw reads and collapsed the reads into unique sequences, merging closely related sequences to remove PCR and sequencing errors. To assign V, D and J gene segments, CDR3 sequences were aligned to IMGT reference sequences. For a sequence to be retained, at least a six-nucleotide match to both a V gene segment and a J gene segment was required. Rearrangements were called productive when the CDR3 lacked stop codons and stayed in frame with V and J; all others were non-productive. Following IMGT convention, CDR3 was defined as the stretch from the second conserved V-encoded cysteine to the conserved J-encoded phenylalanine. The earlier analysis of some 540 of the donors excluded any sequence lacking an unambiguous match to a single V gene segment. In an earlier analysis of approximately 610 of the donors, V segments were called functional above 56.7% productive rearrangements and were called segregating when the between-donor standard deviation exceeded 5%. To diagnose cytomegalovirus status from the catalog of TCR beta chain sequences, a statistical classification framework was built. V and J gene assignment, in a later analysis, came from comparing TCR nucleotide sequences with IMGT/GENE-DB human TR gene sequences. The TCRdist pipeline was used in a later analysis to assign CDR3 sequences and most-parsimonious VDJ recombination scenarios. A later analysis defined each TCR beta chain by its CDR3 amino acid sequence plus V-gene family, and excluded reads lacking a unique V-gene family. To address suspected cross-contamination and a sequencing artifact, a later analysis removed several hundred highly shared, low-generation-probability nucleotide sequences. For each public chain, a later analysis derived a clonal expansion index from normalized ranks of inferred template counts within each repertoire. Generation probabilities in a later analysis came from a VDJ recombination model fitted to out-of-frame rearrangements, and those results were checked against IGoR. In a later analysis, TCR-TCR, TCR-HLA and TCR-CMV co-occurrence was scored with hypergeometric tests, and a repertoire-size bias correction was applied to TCR pairs. A later analysis estimated false discovery rates by permuting HLA or CMV assignments 20 times. In a later analysis, co-occurring TCRs were grouped with DBSCAN, and TCRdist sequence similarity was added when clustering was performed within HLA-allele-positive subsets. For co-occurrence clustering, repertoires with fewer than 30,000 or more than 120,000 public chains were excluded, along with about five repertoires with anomalous nucleotide sharing. In its TCRdb copy, this immuneACCESS table keeps in-frame sequences only and misses some clones. Where compared with another copy, unresolved V genes explain less than half of these, and the others have no known cause. V and J calls and clone size are as listed in that table; D and trimming were resolved from the DNA. The sample table lists some 180,000 clones, about 83% of them with a count of one. The top ten clonotypes cover about 3.1% of the sample.

The sequence links TRBV28 to TRBJ2-1; matching of 6 bases hints at TRBD2 as the D gene. This TCR was recovered from a female donor in good health and CMV-seronegative. Sequencing used PBMCs. The sequenced DNA is TGTGCCAGCAGTTCACTCGGAGGGAGTGGTGACAATGAGCAGTTCTTC. This codes for CASSSLGGSGDNEQFF. The entire variable domain, with the stretches around the CDR3 drawn from the reference TRBV28 and TRBJ2-1 proteins, is DVKVTQSSRYLVKRTGEKVFLECVQDMDHENMFWYRQDPGLGLRLIYFSYDVKMKEKGDIPEGYSVSREKKERFSLILESASTNQTSMYLCASSSLGGSGDNEQFFGPGTRLTVL.